Below, 5 T cell receptor beta chains from the same sample are listed, as sequenced in a study of blood T cell repertoires in COVID-19. Profiling relied on immunoSEQ multiplex PCR, and the TCRdb table lists in-frame clones only, not all of them. The profile shows over 150,000 clones, approximately 85% of them singletons. Sequencing was done on a sample of peripheral blood. The receptors were sampled from a woman aged 60 to 75 with COVID-19, enrolled during active disease.

The CDR3 spells CASSLPAGELFF. The CDR3 DNA reads as TGTGCCAGCAGCTTACCGGCCGGGGAGCTGTTTTTT. The chain employs TRBV5-4 and TRBJ2-2; no clear D gene. Trimming stripped 2 bases from V and 6 bases from J, with 5 bases between. Germline-derived CDR1 and CDR2 are SGHNT and YYREEE (reference sequence). This CDR3 is 12 amino acids long. The full variable domain, completed using reference TRBV5-4 and TRBJ2-2, is ETGVTQSPTHLIKTRGQQVTLRCSSQSGHNTVSWYQQALGQGPQFIFQYYREEENGRGNFPPRFSGLQFPNYSSELNVNALELDDSALYLCASSLPAGELFFGEGSRLTVL.

The V and J genes are TRBV5-8 and TRBJ1-1; D remains unclear. The CDR3 spans 14 residues. Germline loops: CDR1 SGHTS, CDR2 YDEGEE. Trimming cost V 2 bases and J 5 bases, with 13 bases left between them. CDR3 residues: CASSFQVVWTEAFF. CDR3 in DNA: TGTGCCAGCAGCTTTCAGGTTGTATGGACTGAAGCTTTCTTT.

The CDR3 coding sequence is TGTGCCAGCAGTCTTTGGGGGAGGGTAGAGACCCAGTACTTC. Its protein is CASSLWGRVETQYF. The V and J genes are TRBV6-5 and TRBJ2-5; the match to TRBD2 covers 7 bases. The trim removed 5 bases at V and 4 bases at J, leaving 7 bases unmatched. CDR3 length: 14 amino acids. The germline V gene has CDR1 MNHEY and CDR2 SVGAGI.

The rearrangement links TRBV19 to TRBJ2-3; 15 bases match TRBD2. Germline CDR1 LNHDA, CDR2 SQIVND (reference sequence). V shed 5 bases and J 4 bases; nucleotides not matched to a gene: 7. The CDR3 spans 17 residues. The CDR3 is CASSPRTSGGAPDTQYF. The DNA of the CDR3 is TGTGCCAGTAGTCCCAGGACTAGCGGGGGGGCCCCAGATACGCAGTATTTT.

J is TRBJ1-3 and V is TRBV3-1 (or the pseudogene TRBV3-2), with D possibly matching TRBD1 (5 bases). CDR3 length: 17 amino acids. Germline assignment: CDR1 LGHDT and CDR2 YNNKEL (reference sequence). V shed 3 bases and J shed 0 bases, with 15 bases lying between them. The CDR3 sequence: CASSHRDSIYSGNTIYF. For the CDR3, the DNA is TGTGCCAGCAGCCACCGAGACAGTATTTACTCTGGAAACACCATATATTTT.